Below, 30 T cell receptor beta chains from the same sample are listed, as sequenced in a study of blood T cell repertoires in COVID-19. Here immunoSEQ multiplex PCR was the method, and the copy in TCRdb shows in-frame clones only, minus some. Of more than 120,000 clones in the sample, around 90% were seen once. Sequenced input: peripheral blood. These receptors were taken from a woman aged 45-59 years with acute or convalescent COVID-19.

This chain links TRBV25-1 with TRBJ2-5, with D tentatively TRBD2 (6 bases). The germline V and J ends were trimmed by 1 base and 5 bases, with 14 bases remaining between them. CDR3 length: 15 residues. Germline CDR1 and CDR2: MGHDK and SYGVNS. The CDR3 spells CASSEFRAGRETQYF. The CDR3 DNA follows: TGTGCCAGCAGTGAATTTAGAGCAGGGAGGGAGACCCAGTACTTC.

This clone was seen a few times. This chain joins TRBV12-3 or TRBV12-4 and TRBJ1-1; D is uncertain. CDR3 length: 13 amino acids. Trimming took off 2 bases at V and 0 bases at J, with 4 bases between the two ends. The CDR3 bases are TGTGCCAGCAGTTTACCGTTGAACACTGAAGCTTTCTTT. It yields the protein CASSLPLNTEAFF.

The chain is built from TRBV9 and TRBJ2-7, with 11 bases lining up with TRBD2. The CDR3 contains 16 residues. The V gene end was trimmed by 4 bases and the J gene end by 3 bases; junction bases not matched to a gene: 9. Germline values: CDR1 SGDLS, CDR2 YYNGEE. The CDR3 spells CASSSTTSGTLYEQYF. The CDR3 nucleotides read TGTGCCAGCAGCTCCACGACTAGCGGGACTCTCTACGAGCAGTACTTC.

The chain couples TRBV7-9 to TRBJ1-4, with 9 nucleotides matching TRBD1. CDR3 length equals 14 residues. Germline V gives CDR1 SEHNR, CDR2 FQNEAQ (reference sequence). The V and J ends lost 6 bases and 8 bases, in that order; junction bases with no gene match: 7. CDR3 nucleotide sequence: TGTGCCAGCAGTAGGGACAGGGAGAGGGAAAAACTGTTTTTT. Amino acid sequence: CASSRDREREKLFF. Full variable domain (missing parts from reference TRBV7-9 and TRBJ1-4): DTGVSQNPRHKITKRGQNVTFRCDPISEHNRLYWYRQTLGQGPEFLTYFQNEAQLEKSRLLSDRFSAERPKGSFSTLEIQRTEQGDSAMYLCASSRDREREKLFFGSGTQLSVL.

The rearrangement joins TRBV7-6 to TRBJ2-7; 8 bases agree with TRBD2. From germline, CDR1 is SGHVS and CDR2 FNYEAQ. The CDR3 has 14 amino acids. V dropped 5 bases and J dropped 6; count of bases not matched to a gene: 9. The CDR3 DNA reads TGTGCCAGCAGCGGGCGGGCGCGGGAGGTCGAGCAGTACTTC. Amino acids: CASSGRAREVEQYF. The variable domain in full, with the rest retrieved from reference TRBV7-6 and TRBJ2-7, is GAGVSQSPRYKVTKRGQDVALRCDPISGHVSLYWYRQALGQGPEFLTYFNYEAQQDKSGLPNDRFSAERPEGSISTLTIQRTEQRDSAMYRCASSGRAREVEQYFGPGTRLTVT.

This chain links TRBV18 with TRBJ1-2, with D hard to call. V gave up 1 base and J gave up 4 bases, with 16 bases separating them. The CDR3 extends over 16 amino acids. The germline gives CDR1 KGHSH, CDR2 LQKENI. In DNA, the CDR3 is TGTGCCAGCTCACCACAATCTCCAGGCCTCATCTATGGCTACACCTTC. Translating gives CASSPQSPGLIYGYTF.

This sequence joins TRBV6-5 and TRBJ2-3; TRBD2 matches at 11 bases. The V gene end was trimmed by 8 bases and the J gene end by 4 bases; junction bases not matched to a gene: 8. The CDR3 sequence is 15 residues long. Germline values: CDR1 MNHEY, CDR2 SVGAGI. The CDR3 DNA is TGTGCCAGCTTAAAGTTAGCGGGGGGGCCAGATACGCAGTATTTT. As protein: CASLKLAGGPDTQYF.

The chain couples TRBV7-8 to TRBJ1-2, with D unresolved. Germline V CDR1 and CDR2: SGHVS, FQNEAQ. V lost 2 bases, J lost 4 bases, and 8 bases lay in between. The CDR3 consists of 13 residues. CDR3 in amino acids: CASSLPGLYGYTF. The CDR3 DNA is TGTGCCAGCAGCTTACCAGGCCTCTATGGCTACACCTTC. Full variable domain (missing parts from reference TRBV7-8 and TRBJ1-2): GAGVSQSPRYKVAKRGQDVALRCDPISGHVSLFWYQQALGQGPEFLTYFQNEAQLDKSGLPSDRFFAERPEGSVSTLKIQRTQQEDSAVYLCASSLPGLYGYTFGSGTRLTVV.

J is TRBJ2-1 and V is TRBV9; D remains unclear. Trimming stripped 3 bases from V and 6 bases from J, with 13 bases between. This CDR3 comprises 14 residues. Germline loops: CDR1 SGDLS, CDR2 YYNGEE. CDR3 residues: CASSDPRHPNEQFF. CDR3 nucleotide sequence: TGTGCCAGCAGCGACCCGCGACACCCCAATGAGCAGTTCTTC.

This clone was found once. This chain connects TRBV3-1 (or the pseudogene TRBV3-2) to TRBJ2-1, with 8 bases that match TRBD1. After removal of 5 bases from V and 6 bases from J, the junction contained 9 bases not matched to a gene. The CDR3 has 15 residues. Germline CDR1 LGHDT, CDR2 YNNKEL (reference sequence). The CDR3 region is CASSLRQGTFNEQFF. The CDR3 DNA sequence: TGTGCCAGCAGCTTGCGACAGGGGACCTTCAATGAGCAGTTCTTC.

V gene TRBV30 combines with J gene TRBJ1-1; D unresolved. The CDR3 length is 14 residues. The V gene lost 4 bases and the J gene lost 4 bases, with 16 bases spanning the gap. Germline V lookup: CDR1 GTSNPN, CDR2 SVGIG (reference sequence). CDR3 in DNA: TGTGCCTGGACCCGCGGCGGAGGGAGCACTGAAGCTTTCTTT. Translation: CAWTRGGGSTEAFF.

The chain carries TRBV5-4 and TRBJ2-7; TRBD2 matches at 8 bases. Looked up from germline, CDR1 is SGHNT and CDR2 is YYREEE (reference sequence). After removal of 0 bases from V and 6 bases from J, the junction contained 2 bases not matched to a gene. The CDR3 has 13 residues. The CDR3 nucleotides are TGTGCCAGCAGCTTGGCGGGAGGGCCCGAGCAGTACTTC. Translating it yields CASSLAGGPEQYF.

The CDR3 DNA reads as TGCGCCAGCAGCGTGGACAGGGACCATGGCTACACCTTC. Protein: CASSVDRDHGYTF. The V and J genes are TRBV5-1 and TRBJ1-2; 8 nucleotides align to TRBD1. Germline V gene lookup returns CDR1 SGHRS and CDR2 YFSETQ. The CDR3 has 13 residues. V shed 4 bases and J 6 bases; nucleotides not matched to a gene: 5.

The chain employs TRBV11-3 and TRBJ2-3; D gene ambiguous. V dropped 5 bases and J dropped 4 bases, with 7 bases sitting between them. CDR1 is SGHNT, CDR2 YENEEA, per germline. The CDR3 spans 12 residues. The CDR3 spells CASSRVADTQYF. Written as DNA, the CDR3 is TGTGCCAGCAGCCGGGTGGCAGATACGCAGTATTTT. The whole variable domain, remainder taken from reference TRBV11-3 and TRBJ2-3, is EAGVVQSPRYKIIEKKQPVAFWCNPISGHNTLYWYLQNLGQGPELLIRYENEEAVDDSQLPKDRFSAERLKGVDSTLKIQPAELGDSAVYLCASSRVADTQYFGPGTRLTVL.

This chain links TRBV3-1 (or the pseudogene TRBV3-2) with TRBJ2-3; no firm D call. CDR1 LGHDT and CDR2 YNNKEL come from the germline V gene (reference sequence). Trimming took 0 bases from V and 2 from J, leaving 9 bases between them. The CDR3 covers 15 residues. CDR3 in DNA: TGTGCCAGCAGCCAAGATCTGGCAGACACAGATACGCAGTATTTT. It is translated as CASSQDLADTDTQYF.

The gene calls are TRBV11-2 and TRBJ2-7; D perhaps matches TRBD2 (5 bases). CDR1 and CDR2 (germline): SGHAT, FQNNGV. CDR3 length equals 15 residues. The V and J ends lost 5 bases and 4 bases respectively, with 18 bases between them. CDR3 sequence (DNA): TGTGCCAGCAGCCCGGAGAGAGGGAGTGGATACGAGCAGTACTTC. This translates into CASSPERGSGYEQYF.

V usage is TRBV19 and J usage is TRBJ1-1; tentative D call: TRBD1 (5 bases). This CDR3 has 14 amino acids. Germline assignment: CDR1 LNHDA and CDR2 SQIVND (reference sequence). Trimming pared 0 bases from V and 4 bases from J, leaving 9 bases between. CDR3 protein: CASSIDGGGTEAFF. The CDR3 nucleotides are TGTGCCAGTAGTATAGATGGGGGGGGCACTGAAGCTTTCTTT.

This chain uses TRBV5-1 with TRBJ2-6, with a weak D call TRBD1 (5 bases). Trimming removed 0 bases from V and 2 bases from J, with 9 bases in between. Germline V gives CDR1 SGHRS, CDR2 YFSETQ. The length of the CDR3 is 16 residues. The CDR3 loop reads CASSLALQAGANVLTF. Written as DNA, the CDR3 is TGCGCCAGCAGCTTGGCCTTACAGGCTGGGGCCAACGTCCTGACTTTC. The full variable domain, with the rest looked up from reference TRBV5-1 and TRBJ2-6, is KAGVTQTPRYLIKTRGQQVTLSCSPISGHRSVSWYQQTPGQGLQFLFEYFSETQRNKGNFPGRFSGRQFSNSRSEMNVSTLELGDSALYLCASSLALQAGANVLTFGAGSRLTVL.

This sequence joins TRBV10-1 and TRBJ1-1; D is perhaps TRBD1 (6 bases). The germline V gene has CDR1 WNHNN and CDR2 SYGVQD (reference sequence). The V gene lost 8 bases and the J gene lost 3 bases, with 13 bases spanning the gap. CDR3 size: 13 residues. The CDR3 bases are TGCGCCAGCTCCCGCAACAGGGACACTGAAGCTTTCTTT. This translates into CASSRNRDTEAFF.

V usage is TRBV5-1 and J usage is TRBJ2-7; TRBD1 agrees at 7 bases. The CDR3 contains 14 residues. The V gene's germline CDR1 is SGHRS and CDR2 YFSETQ. V trimming: 0 bases; J trimming: 1 base; junction bases outside the gene matches: 1. CDR3 loop: CASSLEGASYEQYF. The CDR3 region has the DNA TGCGCCAGCAGCTTGGAGGGGGCATCCTACGAGCAGTACTTC.

The table lists this clone with a count of one. The chain carries TRBV20-1 and TRBJ1-5, with D possibly TRBD1 on 6 matching bases. The V end lost 3 bases, the J end lost 0 bases, and 24 bases lay between the germline ends. This CDR3 is built from 19 residues. The germline CDR1 and CDR2 sequences are DFQATT and SNEGSKA (reference sequence). CDR3 sequence (DNA): TGCAGTGCTAGTACAGGGTACTCCCGAAAACTATATAGCAATCAGCCCCAGCATTTT. Translated: CSASTGYSRKLYSNQPQHF.

The chain employs TRBV5-1 and TRBJ1-2; a weak D match, TRBD1 (6 bases). The CDR3 spans 16 residues. V lost 4 bases and J 4 bases, leaving 20 bases between the germline ends. The germline gives CDR1 SGHRS, CDR2 YFSETQ. The DNA of the CDR3 is TGCGCCAGCAGCCCCGGGGAGGGGGTTATAGGCTATGGCTACACCTTC. The encoded protein is CASSPGEGVIGYGYTF.

This clone was detected only a few times. CDR3 DNA: TGTGCCAGCTCCCAGAACTCTGGGGCCAACGTCCTGACTTTC. This sequence encodes CASSQNSGANVLTF. The V and J genes are TRBV18 and TRBJ2-6; D remains unclear. The V and J ends lost 6 bases and 0 bases respectively, with 6 bases between them. Germline V gives CDR1 KGHSH, CDR2 LQKENI. The CDR3 runs to 14 residues.

The chain uses TRBV9 and TRBJ2-5; 12 bases match TRBD2. V was clipped by 0 bases and J by 5 bases; unmatched bases: 8. The CDR3 loop spans 17 amino acids. Germline values: CDR1 SGDLS, CDR2 YYNGEE. The CDR3 coding sequence is TGTGCCAGCAGCGTAGAGGCTGGACTAGCGGGACTGGAGACCCAGTACTTC. It specifies CASSVEAGLAGLETQYF.

The chain combines TRBV7-3 with TRBJ1-2; 9 bases are shared with TRBD1. Trimming took 5 bases from V and 7 from J; bases not matched to a gene: 11. Germline V CDR1 and CDR2: SGHTA, FQGTGA. The CDR3 consists of 15 residues. CDR3 protein: CASSPHVQGAGGYTF. CDR3 nucleotide sequence: TGTGCCAGCAGCCCTCATGTACAGGGGGCGGGTGGCTACACCTTC.

V and J are TRBV5-6 and TRBJ2-1; 9 bases are shared with TRBD1. Germline trimming cut 4 bases from V and 8 bases from J; bases unmatched to any gene: 10. This CDR3 is 15 amino acids long. Germline CDR1 SGHDT, CDR2 YYEEEE. The CDR3 coding sequence is TGTGCCAGCAGCCCCGCGGGACAGGGTTGGGATGAGCAGTTCTTC. This translates into CASSPAGQGWDEQFF.

This chain joins TRBV19 and TRBJ1-2, with 10 positions matching TRBD1. V lost 6 bases to trimming and J lost 1 base; unmatched junction nucleotides: 17. The CDR3 has 19 residues. In germline, CDR1 is LNHDA, CDR2 SQIVND (reference sequence). The CDR3 DNA is TGTGCCAGTAGCCCCCTAGACAGGGGGCGCCTACTTTTTAACTATGGCTACACCTTC. Amino acid sequence: CASSPLDRGRLLFNYGYTF.

The chain has TRBV5-6 and TRBJ2-3, with D unresolved. Between the trimmed V and J ends, which lost 3 bases and 0 bases, there was a span of 14 bases. CDR1 SGHDT and CDR2 YYEEEE come from the germline V gene. CDR3 length: 16 residues. CDR3 DNA sequence: TGTGCCAGCAGCTCTTCCCAGGCTGCTAGCACAGATACGCAGTATTTT. This translates into CASSSSQAASTDTQYF.

V and J are TRBV5-8 and TRBJ2-1, with 7 bases identical to TRBD2. Trimming cost V 0 bases and J 2 bases; bases outside gene matches: 5. The CDR3 has 16 amino acids. Germline V gene data show CDR1 as SGHTS and CDR2 as YDEGEE. The CDR3, as DNA: TGTGCCAGCAGCTTGGGTCTAGCGGATACCTACAATGAGCAGTTCTTC. This gives the protein CASSLGLADTYNEQFF.

The rearrangement joins TRBV4-1 to TRBJ1-6, with a possible D match to TRBD1 (5 bases). The V gene lost 2 bases and the J gene lost 15 bases, with 8 bases spanning the gap. CDR3 length: 11 amino acids. Germline lookup yields CDR1 MGHRA and CDR2 YSYEKL. The CDR3 protein is CASSQQGILHF. The CDR3 coding sequence is TGCGCCAGCAGCCAACAGGGAATCCTCCACTTT.